Shown below are 30 T cell receptor beta chains from a single sample sequenced in a study of T-cell memory formation after mild COVID-19. TCRdb redid the calling of the 5' RACE reads with MiXCR, one entry per CDR3 protein. The sample carries about 560,000 distinct CDR3 sequences, about a sixth recorded once. The sequenced sample consisted of PBMCs or a T cell subset sorted from them (not recorded which). The receptors stem from an adult woman who had mild COVID-19 (a few samples of this study predate the infection). Cell type and time point are not known.

The chain combines TRBV6-2 or TRBV6-3 with TRBJ2-1, with 8 bases fitting TRBD2. The V gene's germline CDR1 is MNHEY and CDR2 SVGEGT. The CDR3 runs 14 residues. V was pared by 5 bases and J by 7 bases, with 7 bases of the junction left unmatched. The CDR3 nucleotides are TGTGCCAGCAGTCTGAGCGGGAGAGGTAATGAGCAGTTCTTC. It codes for CASSLSGRGNEQFF.

This clonotype turned up a few times. The chain links TRBV12-3 or TRBV12-4 to TRBJ1-1; 7 nucleotides line up with TRBD1. The CDR3 spans 14 residues. The V gene end was trimmed by 5 bases and the J gene end by 0 bases; junction bases not matched to a gene: 3. The CDR3 region has the DNA TGTGCCAGCAGTAAGGACAGGATGAACACTGAAGCTTTCTTT. It is translated as CASSKDRMNTEAFF.

This clonotype has more than one count but fewer than ten. The rearrangement links TRBV12-3 or TRBV12-4 to TRBJ2-1; 9 nucleotides align to TRBD1. The CDR3 contains 13 residues. The V segment lost 6 bases and the J segment 9 bases; nucleotides outside the gene matches: 6. DNA for the CDR3: TGTGCCAGCAGACCCCGGACAGGGGTTGAGCAGTTCTTC. Its translation is CASRPRTGVEQFF.

This clonotype was counted between two and nine times. This rearrangement joins TRBV6-2 or TRBV6-3 to TRBJ2-3, with D perhaps matching TRBD1 or TRBD2 (5 bases each). The CDR3 contains 15 residues. V lost 8 bases and J lost 7, with 22 bases in between. The germline V gene encodes CDR1 MNHEY and CDR2 SVGEGT. This chain's CDR3 is CASSGTRTLTYTQYF. The CDR3 coding sequence is TGTGCCAGCTCGGGGACCCGTACTTTGACTTATACGCAGTATTTT.

This clonotype occurred a few times. The chain combines TRBV19 with TRBJ2-1; D is perhaps TRBD2 (6 bases). Trimming removed 5 bases at V and 2 bases at J, with 16 bases between. From germline, CDR1 is LNHDA and CDR2 SQIVND (reference sequence). CDR3 length: 16 amino acids. The CDR3 spells CASSGFSGAAYNEQFF. CDR3 bases: TGTGCCAGTAGTGGTTTTTCGGGAGCGGCCTACAATGAGCAGTTCTTC.

The chain uses TRBV9 and TRBJ2-5; D remains ambiguous. Looked up from germline, CDR1 is SGDLS and CDR2 is YYNGEE. The CDR3 sequence is 13 residues long. The ends were cut back, 6 bases at V and 2 bases at J, with 11 bases in the middle. The CDR3 reads CASNPLPQETQYF. CDR3 DNA: TGTGCCAGCAACCCCCTACCGCAAGAGACCCAGTACTTC.

The genes are TRBV29-1 and TRBJ2-7; 7 bases agree with TRBD2. Trimming at V came to 4 bases and at J to 3 bases, leaving 3 bases not matched to a gene. Germline CDR1 is SQVTM and CDR2 is ANQGSEA. The CDR3 extends over 12 amino acids. In DNA, the CDR3 is TGCAGCGTTGCCGGCGGGGGCTACGAGCAGTACTTC. It yields the protein CSVAGGGYEQYF.

The chain couples TRBV2 to TRBJ2-1, with 8 positions matching TRBD2. V lost 8 bases and J lost 2; bases outside the gene matches: 8. The germline V gene encodes CDR1 SNHLY and CDR2 FYNNEI. This CDR3 contains 15 residues. The CDR3, as DNA: TGTGCCAGCCTAGGTTCGGGAGGGCCCTACAATGAGCAGTTCTTC. Translation gives CASLGSGGPYNEQFF.

This chain uses TRBV15 with TRBJ2-7, with a weak D call TRBD2 (6 bases). The CDR3 contains 15 residues. The germline V gene has CDR1 LNHNV and CDR2 YYDKDF (reference sequence). Trimming took 1 base from V and 2 from J, leaving 12 bases between them. The DNA of the CDR3 is TGTGCCACCAGCAGAGGCTTAGCGGTGACCTACGAGCAGTACTTC. This codes for CATSRGLAVTYEQYF. Looking up the rest from reference TRBV15 and TRBJ2-7 gives the full variable domain: DAMVIQNPRYQVTQFGKPVTLSCSQTLNHNVMYWYQQKSSQAPKLLFHYYDKDFNNEADTPDNFQSRRPNTSFCFLDIRSPGLGDTAMYLCATSRGLAVTYEQYFGPGTRLTVT.

This clonotype appeared many times. The chain is built from TRBV5-6 and TRBJ2-5; 8 bases map to TRBD2. This CDR3 comprises 15 residues. V dropped 2 bases and J dropped 1; count of bases not matched to a gene: 4. From germline, CDR1 is SGHDT and CDR2 YYEEEE. The CDR3 DNA reads TGTGCCAGCAGCTTTTTTGCGGGGGGCCAAGAGACCCAGTACTTC. This gives the protein CASSFFAGGQETQYF.

This clonotype has just a few counts. The chain has TRBV18 and TRBJ1-1, with D tentatively TRBD1 (5 bases). CDR3 length: 15 amino acids. Trimming cost V 3 bases and J 1 base, with 12 bases left between them. Germline lookup yields CDR1 KGHSH and CDR2 LQKENI. CDR3 DNA: TGTGCCAGCTCACCCCAAGGGGTTACGAACACTGAAGCTTTCTTT. Translating gives CASSPQGVTNTEAFF.

This clonotype was picked up a small number of times. V is TRBV24-1 and J is TRBJ1-1; no clear D gene. Germline V gene data show CDR1 as KGHDR and CDR2 as SFDVKD. The CDR3 totals 15 residues. Trimming pared 3 bases from V and 1 base from J, leaving 11 bases between. The CDR3 sequence is CATSDPRGGNTEAFF. CDR3 DNA sequence: TGTGCCACCAGTGATCCCCGGGGAGGGAACACTGAAGCTTTCTTT.

In its sample, this clonotype was seen many times. The CDR3 DNA sequence: TGCAGCGTGCCCCTTAGCGGCCCCTATGGCTACACCTTC. It translates to CSVPLSGPYGYTF. The chain combines TRBV29-1 with TRBJ1-2, with D unresolved. Germline CDR1 SQVTM, CDR2 ANQGSEA. The CDR3 loop spans 13 amino acids. Trimming cost V 6 bases and J 4 bases, with 15 bases left between them.

This clonotype was seen just once. Given a much more abundant clone one base away, this may be a read error. The chain uses TRBV12-3 or TRBV12-4 and TRBJ2-3, with D possibly TRBD2 on 7 matching bases. V was pared by 6 bases and J by 5 bases, with 12 bases between. The CDR3 length is 13 residues. The CDR3 region is CASSRGGVDTQYF. In DNA form, the CDR3 reads TGTGCCAGCAGCCGAGGGGGGGTAGATACGCAGTATTTT.

V usage is TRBV29-1 and J usage is TRBJ2-7; 9 nucleotides agree with TRBD1. This CDR3 is built from 13 residues. With 7 bases clipped from V and 5 bases from J, the junction kept 9 bases outside the gene matches. Looked up from germline, CDR1 is SQVTM and CDR2 is ANQGSEA. CDR3 coding DNA: TGCAGCGCAGCCAGACAGGGGGGCCACGAGCAGTACTTC. It encodes CSAARQGGHEQYF.

This clonotype has only a few counts. This rearrangement joins TRBV19 to TRBJ2-1; weak D call: TRBD2 (6 bases). Germline CDR1 and CDR2: LNHDA and SQIVND (reference sequence). This CDR3 spans 17 amino acids. Trimming removed 1 base from V and 8 bases from J, with 21 bases in between. CDR3 sequence (DNA): TGTGCCAGTAGTATAGTCGCTTGGGGAGGCCTTGGGGATGAGCAGTTCTTC. This translates into CASSIVAWGGLGDEQFF.

The V gene is TRBV18, the J gene TRBJ1-1, with 7 nucleotides matching TRBD1. The germline V gene has CDR1 KGHSH and CDR2 LQKENI. This CDR3 spans 14 amino acids. The V and J ends lost 0 bases and 3 bases, in that order; junction bases with no gene match: 1. DNA for the CDR3: TGTGCCAGCTCACCACCGACAGGGCACACTGAAGCTTTCTTT. This translates into CASSPPTGHTEAFF. Combining the CDR3 with reference TRBV18 and TRBJ1-1 gives the whole variable domain NAGVMQNPRHLVRRRGQEARLRCSPMKGHSHVYWYRQLPEEGLKFMVYLQKENIIDESGMPKERFSAEFPKEGPSILRIQQVVRGDSAAYFCASSPPTGHTEAFFGQGTRLTVV.

The chain uses TRBV5-5 and TRBJ1-5; D not resolved. Trimming stripped 3 bases from V and 0 bases from J, with 10 bases between. CDR1 is SGHKS, CDR2 YYEKEE, per germline (reference sequence). The CDR3 covers 15 residues. CDR3 coding DNA: TGTGCCAGCAGCTACAACCCAGTTAGCAATCAGCCCCAGCATTTT. It encodes CASSYNPVSNQPQHF.

There are many counts of this clonotype. The gene calls are TRBV20-1 and TRBJ2-7; 10 bases line up with TRBD2. Germline-derived CDR1 and CDR2 are DFQATT and SNEGSKA (reference sequence). The CDR3 is 16 amino acids. Germline trimming cut 3 bases from V and 5 bases from J; bases unmatched to any gene: 13. The CDR3 bases are TGCAGTGCTAGCGCCCTAGCGGGAGCTTCAATCCACGAGCAGTACTTC. Its protein is CSASALAGASIHEQYF.

This clonotype came up a few times. This chain uses TRBV6-1 with TRBJ2-6, with D maybe TRBD1 (6 bases). Germline lookup yields CDR1 MNHNS and CDR2 SASEGT. The CDR3 has 15 residues. V was clipped by 3 bases and J by 9 bases, with 15 bases between them. CDR3 in DNA: TGTGCCAGCAGTGAGGTCGGTAGGGGGTACAACGTCCTGACTTTC. It yields the protein CASSEVGRGYNVLTF.

This clonotype appeared once. This chain connects TRBV30 to TRBJ2-1, with TRBD2 matching over 10 bases. This CDR3 is 15 amino acids long. Germline CDR1 GTSNPN, CDR2 SVGIG (reference sequence). V lost 2 bases to trimming and J lost 6 bases; unmatched junction nucleotides: 7. The CDR3 region is CAWSYLAGVINEQFF. The CDR3 DNA follows: TGTGCCTGGAGTTATCTAGCGGGAGTAATCAATGAGCAGTTCTTC.

V gene TRBV7-2 combines with J gene TRBJ1-5, with 8 bases aligning to TRBD1. The CDR3 contains 15 residues. Germline trimming cut 0 bases from V and 4 bases from J; bases unmatched to any gene: 2. Germline V gene data show CDR1 as SGHTA and CDR2 as FQGNSA. CDR3 nucleotides: TGTGCCAGCAGCTTAGCGTGGACAGGGAATCAGCCCCAGCATTTT. It specifies CASSLAWTGNQPQHF. The whole variable domain, remainder taken from reference TRBV7-2 and TRBJ1-5, is GAGVSQSPSNKVTEKGKDVELRCDPISGHTALYWYRQSLGQGLEFLIYFQGNSAPDKSGLPSDRFSAERTGGSVSTLTIQRTQQEDSAVYLCASSLAWTGNQPQHFGDGTRLSIL.

The chain combines TRBV5-6 with TRBJ2-7; D not resolved. Germline V gene data show CDR1 as SGHDT and CDR2 as YYEEEE. V lost 2 bases to trimming and J lost 2 bases, with 11 bases between them. The CDR3 has 14 residues. CDR3 in DNA: TGTGCCAGCAGCTTAGGCGGATTCCCCTACGAGCAGTACTTC. Amino acid sequence: CASSLGGFPYEQYF.

The chain uses TRBV14 and TRBJ2-1; D is ambiguous. Germline lookup yields CDR1 SGHDN and CDR2 FVKESK. The CDR3 is 12 residues long. V lost 4 bases to trimming and J lost 8 bases, with 9 bases between them. The CDR3 protein is CASSPHSHEQFF. CDR3 in DNA: TGTGCCAGCAGCCCCCACAGCCATGAGCAGTTCTTC.

V gene TRBV4-1 combines with J gene TRBJ1-1; 9 bases map to TRBD1. The CDR3 is 16 residues long. V dropped 4 bases and J dropped 0; count of bases not matched to a gene: 6. CDR1 MGHRA and CDR2 YSYEKL come from the germline V gene. In DNA, the CDR3 is TGCGCCAGCAGCCCCCCTGGGGACAGGGTGAACACTGAAGCTTTCTTT. Translation gives CASSPPGDRVNTEAFF.

In this sample, this clonotype turned up many times. The rearrangement links TRBV15 to TRBJ1-5, with D possibly matching TRBD1 (5 bases). The V gene's germline CDR1 is LNHNV and CDR2 YYDKDF (reference sequence). The V and J ends lost 9 bases and 0 bases respectively, with 9 bases between them. This CDR3 comprises 13 residues. The DNA for the CDR3 is TGTGCCACGACAGCGTATAGCAATCAGCCCCAGCATTTT. Protein product: CATTAYSNQPQHF.

This clonotype was detected a few times. The chain carries TRBV10-2 and TRBJ2-3; 7 positions agree with TRBD2. Germline lookup yields CDR1 WSHSY and CDR2 SAAADI. The V and J ends lost 5 bases and 1 base, in that order; junction bases with no gene match: 6. CDR3 size: 15 residues. This CDR3 is CASSRSSGRTDTQYF. CDR3 in DNA: TGCGCCAGCAGTCGATCTAGCGGCCGCACAGATACGCAGTATTTT.

This chain connects TRBV15 to TRBJ2-5; D remains ambiguous. V was cut by 1 base and J by 5 bases, with 8 bases left in between. The V gene's germline CDR1 is LNHNV and CDR2 YYDKDF (reference sequence). CDR3 size: 13 residues. The CDR3 is CATSRGHGETQYF. The CDR3 nucleotides read TGTGCCACCAGCAGAGGACATGGCGAGACCCAGTACTTC.

This clonotype was seen more than once but under ten times. The chain combines TRBV7-2 with TRBJ2-5; the D is unclear. CDR1 and CDR2 (germline): SGHTA, FQGNSA. This CDR3 spans 12 amino acids. V lost 1 base, J lost 12 bases, and 12 bases lay in between. The CDR3 loop is CASSLDTYRKYF. CDR3 nucleotide sequence: TGTGCCAGCAGCTTAGACACCTATCGGAAGTACTTC.

This chain uses TRBV11-2 with TRBJ2-7, with D unclear. Per the germline V gene, CDR1 is SGHAT and CDR2 is FQNNGV. Trimming removed 6 bases at V and 0 bases at J, with 9 bases between. There are 13 residues in the CDR3. CDR3 DNA sequence: TGTGCCAGCAGACCCATCAGCTCCTACGAGCAGTACTTC. Translated: CASRPISSYEQYF.